These T cell receptor beta chains were read from a single sample in a study of T cell changes during pregnancy in multiple sclerosis. Here immunoSEQ multiplex PCR was the method, and the copy in TCRdb shows in-frame clones only, minus some. The sample holds about 84,000 clones, 90% to 95% seen once. The sample was peripheral blood, taken in the second trimester of pregnancy. These receptors were collected from a female donor in good health, enrolled as a control in a pregnancy study. CDR3s include the opening cysteine and the closing phenylalanine or tryptophan. The order of the fields is J gene, clone size, D gene, V gene, CDR3 DNA, CDR3 protein. The D gene is left open where the match is weak. Not all rows give a size; the values are once, few, many and, for expanded clones, a class.

>TRBJ2-3|-|TRBD2|TRBV2
TGTGCCAGCGGGCGGGAGGGAGCAGATACGCAGTATTTT
CASGREGADTQYF
>TRBJ1-4|once|TRBD1|TRBV7-9
TGTGCCAGCAGCTCGGGACAGGGTGCAACTAATGAAAAACTGTTTTTT
CASSSGQGATNEKLFF
>TRBJ2-3|-|-|TRBV5-1
TGCGCCAGCAGCTGGTCGACAGGCGCAAAAACAGATACGCAGTATTTT
CASSWSTGAKTDTQYF
>TRBJ2-7|-|TRBD1|TRBV11-2
TGTGCCAGCAGCTTAGATTGGACAGGGTCCTACGAGCAGTACTTC
CASSLDWTGSYEQYF
>TRBJ2-5|-|TRBD2|TRBV18
TGTGCCAGCTCACCCCAGGGACTAGCGGGAGTTTATCAAGAGACCCAGTACTTC
CASSPQGLAGVYQETQYF
>TRBJ2-1|-|TRBD1|TRBV18
TGTGCCAGCTCACCGCCCGGGACAGGGGTTTACAATGAGCAGTTCTTC
CASSPPGTGVYNEQFF
>TRBJ1-2|-|-|TRBV5-1
TGCGCCAGCAGCTTTACAGGCGATGGCTACACCTTC
CASSFTGDGYTF
>TRBJ1-2|-|TRBD1|TRBV27
TGTGCCAGCGCCTTGAGACAGGGCTATGGCTACACCTTC
CASALRQGYGYTF
>TRBJ2-1|-|-|TRBV7-2
TGTGCCAGCAGCTTAGAATCAGGGCCCTACAATGAGCAGTTCTTC
CASSLESGPYNEQFF
>TRBJ1-5|-|TRBD1|TRBV28
TGTGCCAGCAGAGCCGGGACAGGGGGCTTTTTCGGCAGGGTAAGCAATCAGCCCCAGCATTTT
CASRAGTGGFFGRVSNQPQHF
>TRBJ2-1|-|-|TRBV5-1
TGCGCCAGCAGCTTGTTTGGCGGGTTGGACAGGGGGCTAGCGGGAGCCTACAATGAGCAGTTCTTC
CASSLFGGLDRGLAGAYNEQFF
>TRBJ1-5|-|TRBD1|TRBV15
TGTGCCACCAGCAGTCCCCGGCAGGGGGCGCATCAGCCCCAGCATTTT
CATSSPRQGAHQPQHF
>TRBJ2-2|-|-|TRBV2
TGTGCCAGCAGTGAGCAGGGGAGAAAGAACACCGGGGAGCTGTTTTTT
CASSEQGRKNTGELFF
>TRBJ2-5|-|TRBD2|TRBV7-8
TGTGCCAGCAGCCCGGGAGGGCGAGCCCAGTACTTC
CASSPGGRAQYF
>TRBJ2-7|-|TRBD2|TRBV14
TGTGCCAGCAGCCCCTGGACTAGCGCGAGCTCCTACGAGCAGTACTTC
CASSPWTSASSYEQYF
>TRBJ2-3|-|TRBD2|TRBV19
TGTGCCAGTGGACTAGCGGGAGCCCCAGATACGCAGTATTTT
CASGLAGAPDTQYF
>TRBJ2-7|-|-|TRBV19
TGTGCCAGTAGTATGGGACAATCCTACGAGCAGTACTTC
CASSMGQSYEQYF
>TRBJ2-1|-|TRBD2|TRBV6-4
TGTGCCAGCAGTGAATTCCCGGGAGGGCCCTCCTACAATGAGCAGTTCTTC
CASSEFPGGPSYNEQFF
>TRBJ2-3|-|TRBD1|TRBV7-2
TGTGCCAGCAGCTTCTTACCCAAAGGGGGCGAAACGTATTTT
CASSFLPKGGETYF
>TRBJ2-7|-|TRBD1|TRBV5-4
TGTGCCAGCAGCGAAGGGACAGGGTTCTACGAGCAGTACTTC
CASSEGTGFYEQYF
>TRBJ1-5|-|-|TRBV27
TGTGCCAGCGCACCCGGGGGTGGGCAGGATCAGCCCCAGCATTTT
CASAPGGGQDQPQHF
>TRBJ2-7|-|-|TRBV18
-
CAGYQCPIRRVTNNEQYF
>TRBJ2-7|-|-|TRBV4-1
TGCGCCAGCAGCCAAGTTCCGGGACTCTCCTACGAGCAGTACTTC
CASSQVPGLSYEQYF
>TRBJ2-3|-|-|TRBV13
TGTGCCAGCAGCCAGGAACGGAGCACAGATACGCAGTATTTT
CASSQERSTDTQYF
>TRBJ1-5|once|TRBD1|TRBV4-1
TGCGCCAGCAGCCAAAGACAGGGCATAAGTCAGCCCCAGCATTTT
CASSQRQGISQPQHF
>TRBJ2-7|-|-|TRBV5-5
TGTGCCAGCAGCCACCCGGGGGACTACGAGCAGTACTTC
CASSHPGDYEQYF
>TRBJ2-7|-|TRBD2|TRBV7-8
TGTGCCAGCAGCTTAGGTAGCGGGAGCTACGAGCAGTACTTC
CASSLGSGSYEQYF
>TRBJ1-5|once|-|TRBV7-6
TGTGCCAGCAGCTCCGTAGCAGGCAATCAGCCCCAGCATTTT
CASSSVAGNQPQHF
>TRBJ2-7|-|TRBD1|TRBV28
TGTGCCAGCACCAACCCCGGGACAGGGACTCTCGAGCAGTACTTC
CASTNPGTGTLEQYF
>TRBJ1-3|-|-|TRBV5-6
TGTGCCAGCAGCCACCAAAGGGGGGGATTTCGAGCTGGAAACACCATATATTTT
CASSHQRGGFRAGNTIYF
>TRBJ2-7|-|-|TRBV19
TGTGCCAGTAGTATTAAAATGGGGGGTTCCTACGAGCAGTACTTC
CASSIKMGGSYEQYF
>TRBJ2-5|-|TRBD1|TRBV6-5
TGTGCCAGCAGTTACTATCCGGGACAGGAGAACCAGTACTTC
CASSYYPGQENQYF
>TRBJ2-3|-|TRBD1|TRBV7-2
TGTGCCAGCAGCTTGGGACTGGGGACAGGGATAAGCACAGATACGCAGTATTTT
CASSLGLGTGISTDTQYF
>TRBJ2-7|-|TRBD2|TRBV30
TGTGCCTGGAGTGTATTAGCGGGGCACGAGCAGTACTTC
CAWSVLAGHEQYF
>TRBJ2-1|-|TRBD1|TRBV5-1
TGCGCCAGCAGCTTCGGGACAGGGGCCTACAATGAGCAGTTCTTC
CASSFGTGAYNEQFF
>TRBJ2-7|-|-|TRBV27
TGTGCCAGCAGCACGTCCGGGACAAAATACGAGCAGTACTTC
CASSTSGTKYEQYF
>TRBJ2-6|-|TRBD1|TRBV4-1
TGCGCCAGCAGCTCAGGACAGGGGGCGCAAGGGGCCAACGTCCTGACTTTC
CASSSGQGAQGANVLTF
>TRBJ2-7|-|TRBD1|TRBV10-3
TGTGCCATCAGTGGAGCCTTGGGACAGGGGGCCTACGAGCAGTACTTC
CAISGALGQGAYEQYF
>TRBJ2-1|-|TRBD2|TRBV29-1
TGCAGCGTCGGAGGCCGATTGGCGGGGGTTGAGCAGTTCTTC
CSVGGRLAGVEQFF
>TRBJ2-3|-|TRBD2|TRBV19
TGTGCCAGTAGTATAGTCCGGACTAGCGGGAGGGCAACAGATACGCAGTATTTT
CASSIVRTSGRATDTQYF
>TRBJ1-2|-|-|TRBV28
TGTGCCAGCAGTCCGCAAGAGAGGCTCCCCGACTATGGCTACACCTTC
CASSPQERLPDYGYTF
>TRBJ1-5|-|-|TRBV29-1
TGCAGCGCCGGGGGAGGCAATCAGCCCCAGCATTTT
CSAGGGNQPQHF
>TRBJ2-7|-|TRBD1|TRBV27
TGTGCCAGCAGCCCCGGGACAGGGAGACTCGAGCAGTACTTC
CASSPGTGRLEQYF
>TRBJ2-3|-|-|TRBV4-2
TGTGCCAGCAGCCAAGACCCCTTAGCGTTCGGCACAGATACGCAGTATTTT
CASSQDPLAFGTDTQYF
>TRBJ1-4|-|-|TRBV28
TGTGCCAGCAGGGCCGCACTGAGGGCAAGGGAAAAACTGTTTTTT
CASRAALRAREKLFF